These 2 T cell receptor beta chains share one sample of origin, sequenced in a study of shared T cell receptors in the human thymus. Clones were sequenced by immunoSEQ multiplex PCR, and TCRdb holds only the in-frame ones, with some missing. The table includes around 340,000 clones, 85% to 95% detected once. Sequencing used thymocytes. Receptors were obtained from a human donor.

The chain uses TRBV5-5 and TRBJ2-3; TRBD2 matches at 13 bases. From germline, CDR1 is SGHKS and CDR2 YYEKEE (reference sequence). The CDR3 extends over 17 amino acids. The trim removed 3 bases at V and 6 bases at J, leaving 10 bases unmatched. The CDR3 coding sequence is TGTGCCAGCAGCTCGACTCCGACTAGCGGGAGGACGGATACGCAGTATTTT. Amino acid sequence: CASSSTPTSGRTDTQYF.

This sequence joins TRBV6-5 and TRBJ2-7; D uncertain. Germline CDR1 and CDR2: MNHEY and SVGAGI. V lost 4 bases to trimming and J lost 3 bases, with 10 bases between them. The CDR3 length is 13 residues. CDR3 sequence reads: CASSLWYDYEQYF. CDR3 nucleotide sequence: TGTGCCAGCAGTTTATGGTATGACTACGAGCAGTACTTC.